The 29 T cell receptor beta chains below were found in one sample sequenced in a study of Graves' ophthalmopathy and Graves' hyperthyroidism. RNA transcripts served as template for amplifying TCR beta CDR3 sequences. The first-round RT-PCR employed HTBI primers together with the Qiagen OneStep RT-PCR kit. A multiplex PCR was then performed as the second round. TCRdb re-called the multiplex PCR reads with MiXCR, one entry per CDR3 protein. The sample holds about 370,000 distinct CDR3 sequences, about 15% seen once. Sequencing was carried out using peripheral blood. The receptor set was obtained from an adult woman with stable Graves' hyperthyroidism.

In this sample, this clonotype turned up once. V gene TRBV6-1 combines with J gene TRBJ2-7; possibly TRBD1 for D (7 bases). The V gene's germline CDR1 is MNHNS and CDR2 SASEGT. The V end lost 4 bases, the J end lost 3 bases, and 13 bases lay between the germline ends. The CDR3 is 14 amino acids. CDR3 in DNA: TGTGCCAGCAGTGGGGCAGGGGGGTACTACGAGCAGTACTTC. This gives the protein CASSGAGGYYEQYF.

This clonotype was found many times. This sequence joins TRBV30 and TRBJ2-4; either TRBD1 or TRBD2 may supply D (5 bases each). Germline V gives CDR1 GTSNPN, CDR2 SVGIG (reference sequence). The germline V and J ends were trimmed by 0 bases and 8 bases, with 11 bases remaining between them. The CDR3 sequence is 13 residues long. CDR3 DNA sequence: TGTGCCTGGAGTGTGGGGGTTTCGGACATTCAGTACTTC. It specifies CAWSVGVSDIQYF.

This clonotype was seen many times. V and J are TRBV28 and TRBJ1-5; D not resolved. The CDR3 spans 16 residues. Germline assignment: CDR1 MDHEN and CDR2 SYDVKM. V lost 6 bases, J lost 4 bases, and 19 bases lay in between. The CDR3 region has the DNA TGTGCCAGCAGGTTCATACAGACCGCTGCTAATCAGCCCCAGCATTTT. It is translated as CASRFIQTAANQPQHF.

This clonotype was observed at least ten times. V and J are TRBV10-1 and TRBJ1-1; the D is unclear. V gave up 6 bases and J gave up 0 bases, with 8 bases separating them. Germline V CDR1 and CDR2: WNHNN, SYGVQD (reference sequence). The CDR3 runs 13 residues. Written as DNA, the CDR3 is TGCGCCAGCAGGGTTGCCATGAACACTGAAGCTTTCTTT. Protein: CASRVAMNTEAFF.

This clonotype was seen repeatedly, ten times or more. The V and J genes are TRBV11-2 and TRBJ2-2, with 11 bases identical to TRBD2. Germline assignment: CDR1 SGHAT and CDR2 FQNNGV. The CDR3 is 18 amino acids. The V and J ends lost 4 bases and 4 bases, in that order; junction bases with no gene match: 11. The DNA for the CDR3 is TGTGCCAGCAGCTCCTTAGTGGGGCTAGCGGGAGGCACCGGGGAGCTGTTTTTT. Protein product: CASSSLVGLAGGTGELFF. Variable domain in full (rest from reference TRBV11-2 and TRBJ2-2): EAGVAQSPRYKIIEKRQSVAFWCNPISGHATLYWYQQILGQGPKLLIQFQNNGVVDDSQLPKDRFSAERLKGVDSTLKIQPAKLEDSAVYLCASSSLVGLAGGTGELFFGEGSRLTVL.

This sequence joins TRBV6-1 and TRBJ2-7, with 12 bases that match TRBD1. Germline lookup yields CDR1 MNHNS and CDR2 SASEGT. The CDR3 consists of 14 residues. With 6 bases clipped from V and 5 bases from J, the junction kept 5 bases outside the gene matches. The CDR3 loop is CASRSGTGGDEQYF. The CDR3 bases are TGTGCCAGCAGGTCCGGGACAGGGGGCGACGAGCAGTACTTC.

This clonotype has ten or more counts. The CDR3 DNA is TGTGCCAGTACTCCGGGACTAGCGGGAGACATTCAGTACTTC. Amino acids: CASTPGLAGDIQYF. The V gene is TRBV19, the J gene TRBJ2-4; 14 nucleotides agree with TRBD2. CDR1 and CDR2 from the germline V gene are LNHDA and SQIVND (reference sequence). J lost 8 bases, V lost 7 bases, and 4 bases had no gene match. This CDR3 contains 14 residues.

This clonotype was counted at least ten times. The genes are TRBV7-9 and TRBJ2-5; unclear D gene. Trimming pared 5 bases from V and 4 bases from J, leaving 5 bases between. CDR1 and CDR2 from the germline V gene are SEHNR and FQNEAQ (reference sequence). The CDR3 runs to 11 residues. The CDR3 loop is CASSSPETQYF. CDR3 sequence (DNA): TGTGCCAGCAGCAGTCCAGAGACCCAGTACTTC.

This clonotype was seen at least ten times. The chain recombines TRBV28 with TRBJ2-7; 11 nucleotides match TRBD1. Unmatched junction bases numbered 4, after V lost 3 bases and J lost 3 bases. The CDR3 has 15 amino acids. The germline CDR1 and CDR2 sequences are MDHEN and SYDVKM. The CDR3 reads CASSFSGQGDYEQYF. CDR3 DNA sequence: TGTGCCAGCAGTTTCTCGGGACAGGGGGACTACGAGCAGTACTTC.

This clonotype was observed a handful of times. The chain combines TRBV6-2 or TRBV6-3 with TRBJ2-5, with D perhaps TRBD2 (5 bases). This CDR3 comprises 14 residues. Germline V lookup: CDR1 MNHEY, CDR2 SVGEGT. The V end was cut by 5 bases, the J end by 3 bases, with 13 bases between. This CDR3 is CASSQIRREETQYF. Written as DNA, the CDR3 is TGTGCCAGCAGTCAAATCAGGCGGGAAGAGACCCAGTACTTC.

The J gene is TRBJ1-6, the V gene TRBV7-3; D unclear. V was clipped by 1 base and J by 6 bases, with 13 bases between them. The CDR3 covers 16 residues. CDR1 and CDR2 (germline): SGHTA, FQGTGA. In DNA form, the CDR3 reads TGTGCCAGCAGCTTAAAGGGCAGGTCTGGTAATTCACCCCTCCACTTT. Translation: CASSLKGRSGNSPLHF.

This clonotype was seen ten or more times. This sequence joins TRBV6-2 or TRBV6-3 and TRBJ2-5; a possible D gene is TRBD1 (5 bases). Deletions cut 8 bases from V and 1 base from J, with 11 bases between. CDR1 is MNHEY, CDR2 SVGEGT, per germline. The CDR3 has 13 residues. The CDR3 DNA follows: TGTGCCAGCGGGAAACAGGCCCAAGAGACCCAGTACTTC. This sequence encodes CASGKQAQETQYF.

This clonotype was seen repeatedly, ten times or more. The chain combines TRBV25-1 with TRBJ2-3; tentative D call: TRBD2 (8 bases). This CDR3 comprises 19 residues. Germline assignment: CDR1 MGHDK and CDR2 SYGVNS. The germline V and J ends were trimmed by 2 bases and 3 bases, with 24 bases remaining between them. In nucleotides, the CDR3 is TGTGCCAGCAGTGAACGGGACAGAGAAACGGGAGGGTTGACAGATACGCAGTATTTT. It translates to CASSERDRETGGLTDTQYF.

This chain links TRBV6-1 with TRBJ1-2; 8 positions agree with TRBD1. CDR3 length equals 14 residues. The germline CDR1 and CDR2 sequences are MNHNS and SASEGT. J lost 11 bases, V lost 6 bases, and 14 bases had no gene match. The CDR3 sequence: CASSISGGSGGYTF. The CDR3 DNA is TGTGCCAGCAGCATTTCAGGGGGCTCCGGGGGTTACACCTTC.

This clonotype has ten or more counts. The chain uses TRBV28 and TRBJ1-1; D might be TRBD1 (6 bases). CDR1 is MDHEN, CDR2 SYDVKM, per germline. Trimming left V 10 bases short and J 0 bases short, with 12 bases between. The CDR3 consists of 13 residues. CDR3 protein: CATYREMNTEAFF. The DNA of the CDR3 is TGTGCCACCTACAGGGAAATGAACACTGAAGCTTTCTTT.

This clonotype was detected many times. This sequence joins TRBV24-1 and TRBJ1-5; no reliable D call. Looked up from germline, CDR1 is KGHDR and CDR2 is SFDVKD. This CDR3 region has 12 residues. V lost 3 bases to trimming and J lost 6 bases, with 5 bases between them. The CDR3: CATSDAGQPQHF. In DNA, the CDR3 is TGTGCCACCAGTGATGCAGGTCAGCCCCAGCATTTT.

The chain uses TRBV6-2 or TRBV6-3 and TRBJ2-7; no reliable D call. Trimming removed 7 bases at V and 1 base at J, with 17 bases between. The CDR3 has 15 amino acids. Germline V gene lookup returns CDR1 MNHEY and CDR2 SVGEGT. The CDR3 DNA reads TGTGCCAGCAACCCCCCGCCCGGGTCATCCTACGAGCAGTACTTC. Translation gives CASNPPPGSSYEQYF.

The chain uses TRBV12-3 or TRBV12-4 and TRBJ1-2; D is uncertain. With 4 bases removed from V and 9 bases from J, the gap between germline ends came to 12 bases. The CDR3 contains 12 residues. The CDR3 coding sequence is TGTGCCAGCAGTTCCAGGCCTGGTAGCTACACCTTC. This gives the protein CASSSRPGSYTF.

This clonotype was picked up many times. The gene calls are TRBV6-2 or TRBV6-3 and TRBJ2-5; weak D call: TRBD1 (6 bases). This CDR3 spans 17 amino acids. Germline V gene sequence: CDR1 MNHEY, CDR2 SVGEGT. The V gene lost 0 bases and the J gene lost 0 bases, with 14 bases spanning the gap. CDR3 protein: CASSYSLTGNHQETQYF. CDR3 DNA sequence: TGTGCCAGCAGTTACTCCCTCACAGGGAATCACCAAGAGACCCAGTACTTC.

In this sample, this clonotype turned up many times. J is TRBJ2-5 and V is TRBV7-3; D not certain. CDR3 size: 13 residues. V dropped 4 bases and J dropped 3 bases, with 9 bases sitting between them. The germline V gene encodes CDR1 SGHTA and CDR2 FQGTGA. Here the CDR3 reads CASSYRLKETQYF. CDR3 nucleotides: TGTGCCAGCAGCTACAGACTGAAAGAGACCCAGTACTTC.

There are many counts of this clonotype. The chain has TRBV10-3 and TRBJ1-3, with TRBD1 matching over 7 bases. Germline-derived CDR1 and CDR2 are ENHRY and SYGVKD. The CDR3 covers 16 residues. J lost 0 bases, V lost 6 bases, and 8 bases had no gene match. In DNA form, the CDR3 reads TGTGCCATCAGCTCCGGGACAGCCGACTCTGGAAACACCATATATTTT. It yields the protein CAISSGTADSGNTIYF.

Concerning this clonotype itself: A read error is possible here, since a much larger clone lies one base away. The chain uses TRBV6-1 and TRBJ1-1; the match to TRBD1 covers 8 bases. CDR1 is MNHNS, CDR2 SASEGT, per germline. There are 13 residues in the CDR3. For the CDR3, the DNA is TGTGCCAGCTCAGGGGCAGGGGGCACTGAAGTTTTCTTT. Translating it yields CASSGAGGTEVFF.

At least ten counts were recorded for this clonotype. One end of the junction varies from germline; a read error may be responsible. The V call is TRBV2, the J call TRBJ2-2; 9 bases agree with TRBD2. Germline V gene sequence: CDR1 SNHLY, CDR2 FYNNEI. The length of the CDR3 is 14 residues. The CDR3 sequence is CASSVAGDTGELFF. CDR3 DNA sequence: TGTGCCAGCAGTGTAGCGGGAGACACAGGGGAGCTGTTTTTT.

Notes on this clonotype: A much larger clone lies a single base off, so this may be a read error. The V gene is TRBV6-1, the J gene TRBJ1-1; 9 nucleotides agree with TRBD1. CDR1 is MNHNS and CDR2 is SASEGT in the germline V gene. CDR3 size: 17 residues. The DNA for the CDR3 is TGTGCCAGCAGTCCGCCACAGGGGGCCCGTTTGAAAACTGAATCTTTCTTT. Translating gives CASSPPQGARLKTESFF.

The rearrangement uses TRBV6-1 and TRBJ2-7, with 8 positions matching TRBD1. V lost 4 bases and J lost 3; bases outside the gene matches: 8. Germline V gives CDR1 MNHNS, CDR2 SASEGT. This CDR3 contains 15 residues. CDR3 coding DNA: TGTGCCAGCAGTGGAGAGACAGGGGCGAACTACGAGCAGTACTTC. Translation gives CASSGETGANYEQYF.

This clonotype was counted many times. This chain links TRBV20-1 with TRBJ2-5; D ambiguous. Germline CDR1 DFQATT, CDR2 SNEGSKA (reference sequence). V was pared by 6 bases and J by 1 base, with 18 bases between. The CDR3 runs 15 residues. The CDR3 coding sequence is TGCAGTGCGGCGACTCCACTCACCTTCCAAGAGACCCAGTACTTC. Translating gives CSAATPLTFQETQYF.

This clonotype was counted ten times or more. This chain joins TRBV7-2 and TRBJ2-7, with TRBD1 identical over 9 bases. V lost 5 bases and J lost 0; bases outside the gene matches: 5. The CDR3 is 15 amino acids. CDR1 is SGHTA and CDR2 is FQGNSA in the germline V gene. CDR3 sequence reads: CASSQDRGSSYEQYF. The CDR3 DNA follows: TGTGCCAGCAGCCAAGACAGGGGGAGCTCCTACGAGCAGTACTTC.

The chain uses TRBV6-1 and TRBJ1-1; no reliable D call. Germline CDR1 MNHNS, CDR2 SASEGT. This CDR3 contains 15 residues. The ends were cut back, 1 base at V and 4 bases at J, with 13 bases in the middle. CDR3 nucleotides: TGTGCCAGCAGTGAAGATACGGGGAGCGGCACTGAAGCTTTCTTT. Translated: CASSEDTGSGTEAFF.

This rearrangement joins TRBV11-2 to TRBJ1-2, with 10 bases lining up with TRBD1. J lost 0 bases, V lost 0 bases, and 1 base had no gene match. This CDR3 region has 16 residues. CDR1 SGHAT and CDR2 FQNNGV come from the germline V gene. The DNA of the CDR3 is TGTGCCAGCAGCTTAGACGGACAGGGGGCTAACTATGGCTACACCTTC. Translating gives CASSLDGQGANYGYTF.